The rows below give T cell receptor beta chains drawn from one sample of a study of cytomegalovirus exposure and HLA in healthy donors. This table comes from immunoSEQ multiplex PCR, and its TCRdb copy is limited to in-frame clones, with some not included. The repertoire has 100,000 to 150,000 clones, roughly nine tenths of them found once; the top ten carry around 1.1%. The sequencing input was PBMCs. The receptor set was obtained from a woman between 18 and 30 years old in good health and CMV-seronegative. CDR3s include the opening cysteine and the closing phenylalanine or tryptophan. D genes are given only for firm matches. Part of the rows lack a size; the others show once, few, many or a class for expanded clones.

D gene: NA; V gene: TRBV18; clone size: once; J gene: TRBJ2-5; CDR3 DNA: TGTGCCAGCTCACCACCGCAGGGGCAAGAGACCCAGTACTTC; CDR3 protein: CASSPPQGQETQYF
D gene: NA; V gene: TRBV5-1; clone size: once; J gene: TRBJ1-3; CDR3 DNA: TGCGCCAGCCCCTCGACAGACCGCTTCTCTGGAAACACCATATATTTT; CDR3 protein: CASPSTDRFSGNTIYF
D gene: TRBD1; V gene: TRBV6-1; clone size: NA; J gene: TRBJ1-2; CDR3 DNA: TGTGCCAGCAGTCGCCGGGACAGGGGAAGTTCCTTC; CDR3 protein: CASSRRDRGSSF
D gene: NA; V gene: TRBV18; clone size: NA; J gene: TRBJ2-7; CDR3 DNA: TGTGCCAGCTCACCGCCTCAGGGGACCTCCTACGAGCAGTACTTC; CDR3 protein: CASSPPQGTSYEQYF
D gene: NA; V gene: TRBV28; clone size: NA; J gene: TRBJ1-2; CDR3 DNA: TGTGCCGGCCGCCCGGGGGGCGCTTGGGATGGCTACACCTTC; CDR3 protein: CAGRPGGAWDGYTF
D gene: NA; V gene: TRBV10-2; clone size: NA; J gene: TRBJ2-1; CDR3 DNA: TGCGCCAGCAGTGATTATAATGAGCAGTTCTTC; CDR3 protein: CASSDYNEQFF
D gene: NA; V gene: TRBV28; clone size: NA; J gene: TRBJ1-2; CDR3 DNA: TGTGCCAGCAGCCCGGACTTTATCGATTATGGCTACACCTTC; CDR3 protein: CASSPDFIDYGYTF
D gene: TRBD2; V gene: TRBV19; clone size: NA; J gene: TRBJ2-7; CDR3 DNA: TGTGCCAGTAGTTCCATTCTAGCGGGAGTTCCCTACGAGCAGTACTTC; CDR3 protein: CASSSILAGVPYEQYF
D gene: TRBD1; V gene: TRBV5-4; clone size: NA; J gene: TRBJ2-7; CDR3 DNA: TGTGCCAGCAGCTTGGTGGTAGGACAGGGTTCCTACGAGCAGTACTTC; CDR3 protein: CASSLVVGQGSYEQYF
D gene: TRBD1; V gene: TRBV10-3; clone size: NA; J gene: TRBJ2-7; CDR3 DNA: TGTGCCATTCACAGGGGATTCGACGAGCAGTACTTC; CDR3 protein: CAIHRGFDEQYF
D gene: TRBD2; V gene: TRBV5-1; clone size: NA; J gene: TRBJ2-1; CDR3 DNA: TGCGCCAGCAGCTTGGGCGGGGGGGATTACAATGAGCAGTTCTTC; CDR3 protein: CASSLGGGDYNEQFF
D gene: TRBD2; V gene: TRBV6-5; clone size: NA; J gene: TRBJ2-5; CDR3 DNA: TGTGCCAGCGAAGCGGGGTTTGGCCTAGAGACCCAGTACTTC; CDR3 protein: CASEAGFGLETQYF
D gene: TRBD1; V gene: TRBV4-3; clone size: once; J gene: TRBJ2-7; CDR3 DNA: TGCGCCAGCAGCCGAGACAGGGGAACCTACGAGCAGTACTTC; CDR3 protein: CASSRDRGTYEQYF
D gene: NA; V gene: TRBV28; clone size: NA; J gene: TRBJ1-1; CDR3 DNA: TGTGCCAGCAGGGCAATGAACACTGAAGCTTTCTTT; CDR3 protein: CASRAMNTEAFF
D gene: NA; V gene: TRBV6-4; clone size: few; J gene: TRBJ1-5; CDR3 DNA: TGTGCCAGCAGTGAATCGAGCAATCAGCCCCAGCATTTT; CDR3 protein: CASSESSNQPQHF
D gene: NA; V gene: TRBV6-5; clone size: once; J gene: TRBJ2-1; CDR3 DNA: TGTGCCAGCAGCAGCGGCGCAGAGTCCTACAATGAGCAGTTCTTC; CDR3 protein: CASSSGAESYNEQFF
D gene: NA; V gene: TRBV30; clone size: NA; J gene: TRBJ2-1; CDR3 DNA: TGTGCCTACCTGGGCGGGTGGAGCTCCTACAATGAGCAGTTCTTC; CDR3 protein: CAYLGGWSSYNEQFF
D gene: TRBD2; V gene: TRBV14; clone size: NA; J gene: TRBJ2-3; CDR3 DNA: TGTGCCAGCAGCCAAAAGGCGGGGGGGCGGGCAGATACGCAGTATTTT; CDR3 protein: CASSQKAGGRADTQYF
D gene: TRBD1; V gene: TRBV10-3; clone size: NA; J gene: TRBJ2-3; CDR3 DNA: TGTGCCATCAGTGAGGCGGACAGGGGGTCATGGTTCACAGATACGCAGTATTTT; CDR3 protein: CAISEADRGSWFTDTQYF
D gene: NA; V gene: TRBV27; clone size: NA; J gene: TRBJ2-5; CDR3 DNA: TGTGCCAGCAGATCGAACTTCAGGGGCCAGACCCAGTACTTC; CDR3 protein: CASRSNFRGQTQYF
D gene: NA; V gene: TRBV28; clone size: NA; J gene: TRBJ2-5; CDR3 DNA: TGTGCCAGCAGTTTCGAGAGATCCCAAGAGACCCAGTACTTC; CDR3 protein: CASSFERSQETQYF
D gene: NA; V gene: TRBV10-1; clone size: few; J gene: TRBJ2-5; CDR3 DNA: TGCGCCAGCAGTCTTTCTTTACTGGAGACCCAGTACTTC; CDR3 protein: CASSLSLLETQYF
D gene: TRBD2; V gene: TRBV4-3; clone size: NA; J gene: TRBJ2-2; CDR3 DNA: TGCGCCAGCAGCCGCCAACTAGCGGGCACCGGGGAGCTGTTTTTT; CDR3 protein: CASSRQLAGTGELFF
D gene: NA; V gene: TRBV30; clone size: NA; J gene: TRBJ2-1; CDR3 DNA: TGTGCCTTCGACTCGGGGAGCTCCTACAATGAGCAGTTCTTC; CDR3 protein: CAFDSGSSYNEQFF
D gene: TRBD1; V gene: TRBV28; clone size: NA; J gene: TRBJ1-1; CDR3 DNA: TGTGCCAGCAGGAGGACAGGGGGTGCGCGTGAAGCTTTCTTT; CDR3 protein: CASRRTGGAREAFF
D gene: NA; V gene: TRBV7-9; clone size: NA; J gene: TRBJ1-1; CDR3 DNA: TGTGCCAGCAGCTGGGGAGGGGACACTGAAGCTTTCTTT; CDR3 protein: CASSWGGDTEAFF
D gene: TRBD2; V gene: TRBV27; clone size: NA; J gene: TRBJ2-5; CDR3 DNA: TGTGCCAGCAGGGGACTAGCGGAGGGGGAGACCCAGTACTTC; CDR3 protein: CASRGLAEGETQYF
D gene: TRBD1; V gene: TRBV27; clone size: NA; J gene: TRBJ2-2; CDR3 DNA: TGTGCCAGCAGACGACGGGGACAGGGTGGCACCGGGGAGCTGTTTTTT; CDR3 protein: CASRRRGQGGTGELFF
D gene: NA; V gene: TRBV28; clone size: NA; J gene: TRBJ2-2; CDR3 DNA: TGTGCCAGCAGACCTCGGCCGGGGAACACCGGGGAGCTGTTTTTT; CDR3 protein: CASRPRPGNTGELFF
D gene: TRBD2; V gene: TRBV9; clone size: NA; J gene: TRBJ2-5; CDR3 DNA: TGTGCCAGCAGCGTAGGCGGCGGGGGGAAACGTTTCCAAGAGACCCAGTACTTC; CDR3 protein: CASSVGGGGKRFQETQYF
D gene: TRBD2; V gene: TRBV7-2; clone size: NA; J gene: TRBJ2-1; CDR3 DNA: TGTGCCAGCAGCTTAAGAACTAGCGGGAGCAATGAGCAGTTCTTC; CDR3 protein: CASSLRTSGSNEQFF
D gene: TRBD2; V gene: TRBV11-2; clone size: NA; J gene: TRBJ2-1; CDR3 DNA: TGTGCCAGCAGCTTAGTCGCGGGGGGCTCCTACAATGAGCAGTTCTTC; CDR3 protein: CASSLVAGGSYNEQFF
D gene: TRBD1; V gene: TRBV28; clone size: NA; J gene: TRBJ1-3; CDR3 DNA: TGTGCCAGCAGTTTACAGGGGGCTAGTGGAAACACCATATATTTT; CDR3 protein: CASSLQGASGNTIYF
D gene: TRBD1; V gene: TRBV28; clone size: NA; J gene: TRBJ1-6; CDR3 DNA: TGTGCCAGCAAGCCAGGGACAGCGAATTCACCCCTCCACTTT; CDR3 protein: CASKPGTANSPLHF
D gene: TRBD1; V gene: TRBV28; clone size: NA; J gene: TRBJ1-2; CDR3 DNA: TGTGCCAGCAGTTTGGGACAGGGGTATAATGGCTACACCTTC; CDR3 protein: CASSLGQGYNGYTF
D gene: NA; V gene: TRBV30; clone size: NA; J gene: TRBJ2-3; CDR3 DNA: TGTGCCTGGAGTGTAAGGGGGAGGGCCGGGACAGATACGCAGTATTTT; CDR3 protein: CAWSVRGRAGTDTQYF
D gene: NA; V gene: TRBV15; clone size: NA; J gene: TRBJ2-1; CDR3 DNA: TGTGCCACCAGCAAAAGGGCGACTAGTGGCAATGAGCAGTTCTTC; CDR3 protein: CATSKRATSGNEQFF
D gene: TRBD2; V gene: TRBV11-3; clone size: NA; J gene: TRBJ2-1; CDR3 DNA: TGTGCCAGCAGCTCAGATTCGGCTAGCGGGATCAATGAGCAGTTCTTC; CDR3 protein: CASSSDSASGINEQFF
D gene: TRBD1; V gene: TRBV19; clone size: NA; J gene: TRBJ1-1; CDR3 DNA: TGTGCCAGTAGGGGTCAGGGGGAAATCACTGAAGCTTTCTTT; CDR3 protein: CASRGQGEITEAFF
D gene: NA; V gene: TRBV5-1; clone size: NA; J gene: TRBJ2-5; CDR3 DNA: TGCGCCAGCAGCTTACATTGGAGGGCCCGCACACAAGAGACCCAGTACTTC; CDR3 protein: CASSLHWRARTQETQYF
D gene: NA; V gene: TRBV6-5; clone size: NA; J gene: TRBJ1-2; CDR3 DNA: TGTGCCAGCAGTTACTCGCCAGCGGAGTATGGCTACACCTTC; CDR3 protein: CASSYSPAEYGYTF
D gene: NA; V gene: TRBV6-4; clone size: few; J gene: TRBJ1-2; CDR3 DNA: TGTGCCAGCAGTGCGGGGGGCCAGGGCTATGGCTACACCTTC; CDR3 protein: CASSAGGQGYGYTF
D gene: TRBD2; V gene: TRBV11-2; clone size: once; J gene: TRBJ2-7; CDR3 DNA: TGTGCCAGCAGGACACCACAGGGACTAGCGGGACGAAACTCCTACGAGCAGTACTTC; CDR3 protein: CASRTPQGLAGRNSYEQYF
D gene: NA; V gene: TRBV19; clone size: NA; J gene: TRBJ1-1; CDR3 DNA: TGTGCCAGTAGTATAGATGAGGGTTCCCTGGGGACTGAAGCTTTCTTT; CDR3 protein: CASSIDEGSLGTEAFF
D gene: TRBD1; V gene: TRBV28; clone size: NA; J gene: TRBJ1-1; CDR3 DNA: TGTGCCAGCAGTTTGCCGGGACAGATAAACACTGAAGCTTTCTTT; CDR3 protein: CASSLPGQINTEAFF
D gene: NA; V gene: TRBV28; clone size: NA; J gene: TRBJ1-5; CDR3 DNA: TGTGCCAGTACCTCAGACAGAAGCAATCAGCCCCAGCATTTT; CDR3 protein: CASTSDRSNQPQHF
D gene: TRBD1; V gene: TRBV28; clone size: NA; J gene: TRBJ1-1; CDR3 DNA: TGTGCCAGCAACACAGGGGGGCGAGTTAGTGACACTGAAGCTTTCTTT; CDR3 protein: CASNTGGRVSDTEAFF
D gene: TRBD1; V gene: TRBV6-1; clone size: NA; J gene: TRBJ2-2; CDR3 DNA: TGTGCCAGCCAGACAGGGTGGACCGGGGAGCTGTTTTTT; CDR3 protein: CASQTGWTGELFF